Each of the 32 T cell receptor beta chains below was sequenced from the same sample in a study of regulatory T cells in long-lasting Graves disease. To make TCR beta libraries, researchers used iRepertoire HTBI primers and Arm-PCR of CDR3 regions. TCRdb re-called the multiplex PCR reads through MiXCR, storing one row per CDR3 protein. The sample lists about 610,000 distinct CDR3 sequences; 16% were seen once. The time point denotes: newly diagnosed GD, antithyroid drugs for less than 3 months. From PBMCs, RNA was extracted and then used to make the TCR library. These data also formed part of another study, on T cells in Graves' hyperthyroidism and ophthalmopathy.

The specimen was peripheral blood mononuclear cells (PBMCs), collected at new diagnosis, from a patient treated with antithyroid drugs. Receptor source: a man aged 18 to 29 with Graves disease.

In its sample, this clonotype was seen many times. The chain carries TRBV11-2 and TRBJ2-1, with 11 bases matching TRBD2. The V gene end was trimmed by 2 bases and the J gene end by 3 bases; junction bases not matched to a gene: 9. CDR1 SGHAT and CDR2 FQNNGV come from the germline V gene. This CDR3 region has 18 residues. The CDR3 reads CASSLLGFTSGSYNEQFF. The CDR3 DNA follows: TGTGCCAGCAGCTTATTGGGGTTCACTAGCGGGAGCTACAATGAGCAGTTCTTC.

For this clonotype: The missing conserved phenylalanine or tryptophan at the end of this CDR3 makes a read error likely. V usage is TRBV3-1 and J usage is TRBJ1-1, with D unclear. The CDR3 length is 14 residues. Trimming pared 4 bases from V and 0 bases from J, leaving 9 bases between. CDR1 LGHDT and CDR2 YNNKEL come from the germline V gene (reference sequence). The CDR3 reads CASSLHGVNTEAFL. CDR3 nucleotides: TGTGCCAGCAGCCTCCACGGGGTGAACACTGAAGCTTTCCTT.

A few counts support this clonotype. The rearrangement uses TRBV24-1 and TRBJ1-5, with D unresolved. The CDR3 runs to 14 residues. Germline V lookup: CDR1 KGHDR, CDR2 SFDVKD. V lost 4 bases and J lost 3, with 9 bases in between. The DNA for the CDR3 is TGTGCCACCAGTGAGAACGGGAACAATCAGCCCCAGCATTTT. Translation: CATSENGNNQPQHF.

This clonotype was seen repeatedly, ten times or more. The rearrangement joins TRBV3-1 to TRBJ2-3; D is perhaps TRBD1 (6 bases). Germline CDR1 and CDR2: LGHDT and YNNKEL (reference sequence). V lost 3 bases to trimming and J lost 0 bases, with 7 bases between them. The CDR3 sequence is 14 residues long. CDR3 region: CASSQDRSTDTQYF. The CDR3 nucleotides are TGTGCCAGCAGCCAGGACAGAAGCACAGATACGCAGTATTTT.

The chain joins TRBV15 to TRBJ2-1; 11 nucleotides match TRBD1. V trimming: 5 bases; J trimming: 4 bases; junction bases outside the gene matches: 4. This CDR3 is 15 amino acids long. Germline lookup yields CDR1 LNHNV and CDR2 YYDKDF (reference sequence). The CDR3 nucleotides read TGTGCCACCAGCTCCGGGACAGGGGGGTACAATGAGCAGTTCTTC. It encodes CATSSGTGGYNEQFF.

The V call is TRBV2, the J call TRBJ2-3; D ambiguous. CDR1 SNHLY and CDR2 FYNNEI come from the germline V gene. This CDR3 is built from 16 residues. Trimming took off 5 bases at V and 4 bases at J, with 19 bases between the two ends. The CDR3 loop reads CASSNNETPPSDTQYF. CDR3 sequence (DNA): TGTGCCAGCAGTAATAACGAGACACCCCCTTCAGATACGCAGTATTTT.

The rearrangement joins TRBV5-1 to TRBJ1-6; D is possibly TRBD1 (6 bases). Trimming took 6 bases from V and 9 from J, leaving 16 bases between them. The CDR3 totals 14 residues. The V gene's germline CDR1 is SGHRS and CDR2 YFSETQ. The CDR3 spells CASTPGATSSPLHF. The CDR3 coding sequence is TGCGCCAGCACTCCGGGGGCCACGAGTTCACCCCTCCACTTT.

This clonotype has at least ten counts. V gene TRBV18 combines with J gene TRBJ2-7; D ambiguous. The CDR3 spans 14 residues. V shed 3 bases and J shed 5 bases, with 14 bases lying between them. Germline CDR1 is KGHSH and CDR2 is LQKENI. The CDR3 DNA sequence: TGTGCCAGCTCACCCGCCATCACGGCCCACGAGCAGTACTTC. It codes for CASSPAITAHEQYF.

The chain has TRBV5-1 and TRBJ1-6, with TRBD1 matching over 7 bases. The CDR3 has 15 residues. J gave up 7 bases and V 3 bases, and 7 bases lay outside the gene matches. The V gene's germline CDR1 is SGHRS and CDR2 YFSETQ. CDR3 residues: CASSSSGTVNSPLHF. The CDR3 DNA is TGCGCCAGCAGCTCCTCCGGGACAGTAAATTCACCCCTCCACTTT.

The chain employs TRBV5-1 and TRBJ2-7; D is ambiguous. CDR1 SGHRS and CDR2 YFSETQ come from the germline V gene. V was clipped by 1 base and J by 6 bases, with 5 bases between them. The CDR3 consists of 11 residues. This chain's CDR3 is CASSLNGEQYF. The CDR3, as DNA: TGCGCCAGCAGCTTGAATGGCGAGCAGTACTTC. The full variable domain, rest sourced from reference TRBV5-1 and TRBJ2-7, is KAGVTQTPRYLIKTRGQQVTLSCSPISGHRSVSWYQQTPGQGLQFLFEYFSETQRNKGNFPGRFSGRQFSNSRSEMNVSTLELGDSALYLCASSLNGEQYFGPGTRLTVT.

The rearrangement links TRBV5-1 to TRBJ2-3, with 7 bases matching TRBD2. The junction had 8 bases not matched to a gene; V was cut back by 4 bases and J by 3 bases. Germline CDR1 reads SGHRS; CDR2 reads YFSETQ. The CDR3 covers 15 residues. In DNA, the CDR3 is TGCGCCAGCAGCCCCGTGGGGGGGGAGACAGATACGCAGTATTTT. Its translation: CASSPVGGETDTQYF.

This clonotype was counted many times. Here the CDR3 DNA reads TGTGCCAGCAGTTTATTTATGACCCCCCATCGAGTGGGGGCGACTAGCACAGATACGCAGTATTTT. Protein sequence: CASSLFMTPHRVGATSTDTQYF. This sequence joins TRBV12-3 or TRBV12-4 and TRBJ2-3; D might be TRBD1 (6 bases). The V gene lost 2 bases and the J gene lost 0 bases, with 30 bases spanning the gap. The CDR3 consists of 22 residues.

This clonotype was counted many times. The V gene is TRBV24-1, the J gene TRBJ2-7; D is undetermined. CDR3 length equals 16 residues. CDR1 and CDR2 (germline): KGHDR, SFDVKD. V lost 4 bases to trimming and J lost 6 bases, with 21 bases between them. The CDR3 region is CATSEIPKGLRCEQYF. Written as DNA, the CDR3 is TGTGCCACCAGTGAAATCCCGAAGGGCTTGAGGTGCGAGCAGTACTTC.

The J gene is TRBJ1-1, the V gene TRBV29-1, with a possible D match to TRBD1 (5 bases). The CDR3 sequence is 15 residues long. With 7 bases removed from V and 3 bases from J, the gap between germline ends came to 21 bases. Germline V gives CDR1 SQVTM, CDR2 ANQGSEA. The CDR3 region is CSAWGDSGVDTEAFF. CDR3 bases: TGCAGCGCCTGGGGGGATTCGGGAGTAGACACTGAAGCTTTCTTT.

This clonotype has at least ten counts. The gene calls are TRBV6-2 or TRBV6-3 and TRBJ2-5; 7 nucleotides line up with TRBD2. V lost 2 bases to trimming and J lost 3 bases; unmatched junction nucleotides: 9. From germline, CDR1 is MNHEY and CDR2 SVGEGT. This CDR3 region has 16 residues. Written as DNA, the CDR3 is TGTGCCAGCAGTTACAGTGGGAGGCTAGCGGAAGAGACCCAGTACTTC. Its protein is CASSYSGRLAEETQYF.

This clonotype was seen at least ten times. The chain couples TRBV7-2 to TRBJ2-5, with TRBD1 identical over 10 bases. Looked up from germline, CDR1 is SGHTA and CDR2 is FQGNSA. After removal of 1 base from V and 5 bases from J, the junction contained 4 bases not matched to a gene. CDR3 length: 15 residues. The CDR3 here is CASSLEGTGVETQYF. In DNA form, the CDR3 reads TGTGCCAGCAGCTTAGAAGGGACAGGGGTGGAGACCCAGTACTTC.

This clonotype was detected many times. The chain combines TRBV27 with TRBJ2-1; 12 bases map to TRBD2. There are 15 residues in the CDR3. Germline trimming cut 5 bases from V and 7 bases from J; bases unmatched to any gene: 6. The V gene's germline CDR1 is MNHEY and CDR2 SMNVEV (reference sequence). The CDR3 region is CASSPKTSGRNEQFF. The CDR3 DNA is TGTGCCAGCAGTCCCAAGACTAGCGGGAGAAATGAGCAGTTCTTC.

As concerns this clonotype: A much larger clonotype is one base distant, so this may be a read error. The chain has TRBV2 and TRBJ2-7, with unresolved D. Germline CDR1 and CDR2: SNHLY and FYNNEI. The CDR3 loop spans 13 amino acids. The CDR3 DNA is TGTGCCAGCAGTGAGTCAGTTTTCTACGGGCAGTACTTC. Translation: CASSESVFYGQYF.

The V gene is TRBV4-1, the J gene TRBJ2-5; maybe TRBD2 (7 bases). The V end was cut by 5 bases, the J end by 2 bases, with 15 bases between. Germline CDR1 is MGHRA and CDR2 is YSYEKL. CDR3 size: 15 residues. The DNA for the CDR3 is TGCGCCAGCAGCTTGCATGGGGGGGCGCAAGAGACCCAGTACTTC. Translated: CASSLHGGAQETQYF.

The CDR3 protein is CASKGMQEKLFF. The DNA for the CDR3 is TGTGCCAGCAAAGGGATGCAGGAAAAACTGTTTTTT. The chain employs TRBV12-3 or TRBV12-4 and TRBJ1-4; D not resolved. CDR3 size: 12 residues. V gave up 7 bases and J gave up 8 bases, with 11 bases separating them.

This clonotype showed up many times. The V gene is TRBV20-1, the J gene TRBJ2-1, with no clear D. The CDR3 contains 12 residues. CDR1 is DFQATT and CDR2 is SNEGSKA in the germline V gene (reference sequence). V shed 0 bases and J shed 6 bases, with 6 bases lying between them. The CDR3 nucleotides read TGCAGTGCTAGAGACCCCCGCAATGAGCAGTTCTTC. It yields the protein CSARDPRNEQFF.

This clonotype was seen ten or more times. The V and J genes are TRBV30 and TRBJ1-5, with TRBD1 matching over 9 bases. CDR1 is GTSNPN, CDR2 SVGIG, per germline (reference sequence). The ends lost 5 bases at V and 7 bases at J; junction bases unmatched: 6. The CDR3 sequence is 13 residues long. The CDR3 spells CAWGGQGGQPQHF. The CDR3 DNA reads TGTGCCTGGGGGGGACAGGGCGGACAGCCCCAGCATTTT.

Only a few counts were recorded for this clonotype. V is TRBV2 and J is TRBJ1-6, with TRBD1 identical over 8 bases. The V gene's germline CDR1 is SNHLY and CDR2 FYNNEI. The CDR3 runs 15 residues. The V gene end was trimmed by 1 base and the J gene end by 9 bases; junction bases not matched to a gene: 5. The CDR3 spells CASSEDRGSGSPLHF. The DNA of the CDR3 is TGTGCCAGCAGTGAAGACAGGGGGTCAGGTTCACCCCTCCACTTT.

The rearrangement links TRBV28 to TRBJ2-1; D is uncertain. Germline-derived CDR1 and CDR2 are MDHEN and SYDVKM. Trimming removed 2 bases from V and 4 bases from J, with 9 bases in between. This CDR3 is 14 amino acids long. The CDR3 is CASSLSSHYNEQFF. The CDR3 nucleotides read TGTGCCAGCAGTTTAAGCTCCCATTACAATGAGCAGTTCTTC.

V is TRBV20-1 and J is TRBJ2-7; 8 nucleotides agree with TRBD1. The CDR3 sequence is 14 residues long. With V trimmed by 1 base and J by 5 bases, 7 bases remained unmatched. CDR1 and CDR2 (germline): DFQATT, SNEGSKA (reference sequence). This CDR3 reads CSARAQDRVHEQYF. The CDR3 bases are TGCAGTGCTAGAGCTCAGGACAGGGTCCACGAGCAGTACTTC.

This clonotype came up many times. CDR3 sequence: CAWSVHRLAGGSSYEQYF. Written as DNA, the CDR3 is TGTGCCTGGAGTGTACACCGACTAGCGGGAGGAAGCTCCTACGAGCAGTACTTC. The gene calls are TRBV30 and TRBJ2-7, with 13 bases matching TRBD2. V lost 0 bases to trimming and J lost 0 bases; unmatched junction nucleotides: 8. Germline values: CDR1 GTSNPN, CDR2 SVGIG (reference sequence). CDR3 length equals 18 residues. Combining the CDR3 with reference TRBV30 and TRBJ2-7 gives the whole variable domain SQTIHQWPATLVQPVGSPLSLECTVEGTSNPNLYWYRQAAGRGLQLLFYSVGIGQISSEVPQNLSASRPQDRQFILSSKKLLLSDSGFYLCAWSVHRLAGGSSYEQYFGPGTRLTVT.

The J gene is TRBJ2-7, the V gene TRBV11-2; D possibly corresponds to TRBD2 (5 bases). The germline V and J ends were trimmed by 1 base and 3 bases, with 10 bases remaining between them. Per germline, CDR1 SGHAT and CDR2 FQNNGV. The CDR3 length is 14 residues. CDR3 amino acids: CASSLGPDYYEQYF. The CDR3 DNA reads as TGTGCCAGCAGCTTAGGCCCCGACTACTACGAGCAGTACTTC.

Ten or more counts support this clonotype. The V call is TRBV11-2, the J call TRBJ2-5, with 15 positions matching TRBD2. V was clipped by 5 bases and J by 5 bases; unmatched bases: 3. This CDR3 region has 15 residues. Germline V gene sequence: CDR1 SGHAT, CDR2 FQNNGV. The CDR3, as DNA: TGTGCCAGCAGCAACGGACTAGCGGGGGGGGAGACCCAGTACTTC. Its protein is CASSNGLAGGETQYF.

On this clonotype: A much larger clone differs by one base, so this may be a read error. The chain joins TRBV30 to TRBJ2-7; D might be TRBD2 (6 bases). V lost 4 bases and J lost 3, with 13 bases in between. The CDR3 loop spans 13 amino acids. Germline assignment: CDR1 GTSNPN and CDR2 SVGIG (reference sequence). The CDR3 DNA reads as TGTGCCTGGATGGGCGGGGAACGCTACGAGCAGTACTTC. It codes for CAWMGGERYEQYF.

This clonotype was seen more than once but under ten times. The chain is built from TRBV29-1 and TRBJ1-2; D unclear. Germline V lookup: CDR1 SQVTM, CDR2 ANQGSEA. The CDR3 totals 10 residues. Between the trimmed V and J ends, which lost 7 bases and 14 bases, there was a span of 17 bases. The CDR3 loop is CSAGPLMGTF. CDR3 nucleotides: TGCAGCGCGGGCCCCCTTATGGGGACCTTC.

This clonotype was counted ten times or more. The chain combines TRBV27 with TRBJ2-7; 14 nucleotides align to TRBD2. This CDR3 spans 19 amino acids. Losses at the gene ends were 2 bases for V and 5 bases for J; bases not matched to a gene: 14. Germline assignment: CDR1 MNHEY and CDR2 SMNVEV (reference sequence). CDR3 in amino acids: CASSLRYRGLAGEEDEQYF. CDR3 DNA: TGTGCCAGCAGTTTACGATACAGGGGACTAGCGGGAGAGGAAGACGAGCAGTACTTC.

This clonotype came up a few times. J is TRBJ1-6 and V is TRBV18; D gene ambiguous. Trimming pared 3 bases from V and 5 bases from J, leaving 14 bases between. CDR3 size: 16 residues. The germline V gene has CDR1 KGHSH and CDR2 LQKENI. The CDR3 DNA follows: TGTGCCAGCTCACCGGCGGGCCCCACACATAATTCACCCCTCCACTTT. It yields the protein CASSPAGPTHNSPLHF.